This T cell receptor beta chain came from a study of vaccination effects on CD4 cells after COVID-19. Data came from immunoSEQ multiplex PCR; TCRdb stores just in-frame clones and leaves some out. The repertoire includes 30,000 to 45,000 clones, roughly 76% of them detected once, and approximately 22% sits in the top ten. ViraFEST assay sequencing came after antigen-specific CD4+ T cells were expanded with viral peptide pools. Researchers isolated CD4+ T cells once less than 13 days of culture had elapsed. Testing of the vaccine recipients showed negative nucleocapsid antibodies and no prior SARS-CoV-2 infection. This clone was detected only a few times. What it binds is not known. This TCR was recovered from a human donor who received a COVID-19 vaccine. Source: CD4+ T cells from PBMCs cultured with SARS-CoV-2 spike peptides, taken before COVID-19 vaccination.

CDR3 residues: CAWSVQARDDEKLFF. DNA of the CDR3: TGTGCCTGGAGTGTACAGGCTAGGGATGATGAAAAACTGTTTTTT. The chain has TRBV30 and TRBJ1-4; D is possibly TRBD1 (5 bases). The V end was cut by 0 bases, the J end by 6 bases, with 14 bases between. The CDR3 consists of 15 residues. Per germline, CDR1 GTSNPN and CDR2 SVGIG (reference sequence).